This T cell receptor beta chain derives from a study of T cells in Graves' hyperthyroidism and ophthalmopathy. Germline V gives CDR1 SEHNR, CDR2 FQNEAQ (reference sequence). The CDR3 sequence is 15 residues long. The V and J ends lost 1 base and 5 bases respectively, with 11 bases between them. This clonotype occurred many times. Authors of the study amplified TCR beta CDR3 regions from RNA transcripts. During a first-round RT-PCR of the TCR CDR3, the HTBI primer set was used. TCRdb called the multiplex PCR reads again in MiXCR, with one record for every CDR3 protein. Among hundreds of thousands of distinct CDR3 sequences listed, around 20% were seen once.

The sample was blood. The V gene is TRBV7-9, the J gene TRBJ1-4; no reliable D call. This clonotype was obtained from a man aged 25 to 45 with Graves' ophthalmopathy. In DNA form, the CDR3 reads TGTGCCAGCAGCTTAGGCGGGCCGCGGAATGAAAAACTGTTTTTT. It is translated as CASSLGGPRNEKLFF. Supplemented by reference TRBV7-9 and TRBJ1-4, the full variable domain reads DTGVSQNPRHKITKRGQNVTFRCDPISEHNRLYWYRQTLGQGPEFLTYFQNEAQLEKSRLLSDRFSAERPKGSFSTLEIQRTEQGDSAMYLCASSLGGPRNEKLFFGSGTQLSVL.